Each of the 2 T cell receptor beta chains below was sequenced from the same sample in a study of a mutant IDH1 vaccine in newly diagnosed glioma. Indicated time point: baseline, week 1 (first vaccination visit). Regarding treatment: pre-vaccination baseline after standard-of-care therapy. The assay was immunoSEQ multiplex PCR, and TCRdb's table has in-frame clones only and misses some. Among tens of thousands of clones listed, 80% to 85% were seen once. The specimen comprised peripheral blood mononuclear cells (PBMCs), sampled from a glioma patient treated with radiotherapy, temozolomide or both. The receptor source for this set is a man aged 50 or older with glioma. Some clones in this sample may be carry-over from other donors' samples.

The rearrangement uses TRBV6-1 and TRBJ1-3; D call uncertain. The germline V gene encodes CDR1 MNHNS and CDR2 SASEGT. The CDR3 runs 15 residues. The ends were cut back, 7 bases at V and 4 bases at J, with 17 bases in the middle. The CDR3 reads CASTSHRGGGNTIYF. The CDR3 nucleotides read TGTGCCAGCACCAGCCATCGAGGTGGGGGAAACACCATATATTTT.

The chain is built from TRBV14 and TRBJ1-4, with D unclear. Germline V CDR1 and CDR2: SGHDN, FVKESK. V lost 2 bases, J lost 5 bases, and 3 bases lay in between. The CDR3 covers 12 residues. The CDR3 nucleotides read TGTGCCAGCAGCCAACAGAATGAAAAACTGTTTTTT. Amino acid sequence: CASSQQNEKLFF.